These 20 T cell receptor beta chains were sequenced from one sample in a study of blood T cell repertoires in COVID-19. Profiling relied on immunoSEQ multiplex PCR, and the TCRdb table lists in-frame clones only, not all of them. The sample gives around 300,000 clones, nearly 90% of which show up once; approximately 2% is in the top ten. Material: PBMCs or T cells enriched from blood (not recorded which). The receptors were gathered from a woman aged 60-75 years who had recovered from COVID-19.

CDR3 region: CASSELAGGAYEQYF. The DNA for the CDR3 is TGTGCCAGCAGTGAACTGGCAGGGGGCGCATACGAGCAGTACTTC. The rearrangement links TRBV6-1 to TRBJ2-7; 8 nucleotides match TRBD1. J lost 4 bases, V lost 2 bases, and 7 bases had no gene match. The CDR3 extends over 15 amino acids. The germline CDR1 and CDR2 sequences are MNHNS and SASEGT.

The rearrangement links TRBV6-5 to TRBJ2-5; D possibly corresponds to TRBD1 (6 bases). CDR3 size: 14 residues. The V gene's germline CDR1 is MNHEY and CDR2 SVGAGI. V was clipped by 1 base and J by 3 bases, with 9 bases between them. CDR3 region: CASSYWAGEETQYF. The DNA for the CDR3 is TGTGCCAGCAGTTACTGGGCAGGGGAAGAGACCCAGTACTTC.

The CDR3 sequence is CASSAQPGWDNEQFF. CDR3 in DNA: TGTGCCAGCAGCGCCCAACCGGGGTGGGACAATGAGCAGTTCTTC. The chain couples TRBV9 to TRBJ2-1; TRBD2 is a possible D gene (5 bases). The CDR3 length is 15 residues. Trimming took 3 bases from V and 5 from J, leaving 15 bases between them. In germline, CDR1 is SGDLS, CDR2 YYNGEE.

CDR3 DNA: TGCAGCGTTGTGAGCGGGCAAGAGACCCAGTACTTC. Residues: CSVVSGQETQYF. The rearrangement joins TRBV29-1 to TRBJ2-5, with D perhaps matching TRBD2 (6 bases). The V end lost 4 bases, the J end lost 2 bases, and 8 bases lay between the germline ends. The CDR3 is 12 residues long. The germline gives CDR1 SQVTM, CDR2 ANQGSEA.

The CDR3: CASRTGTPLESNQPQHF. The CDR3 nucleotides are TGTGCCAGCAGAACCGGGACACCCCTCGAAAGCAATCAGCCCCAGCATTTT. The V gene is TRBV28, the J gene TRBJ1-5, with D perhaps TRBD1 (6 bases). The CDR3 length is 17 residues. V was trimmed by 6 bases and J by 1 base, leaving 19 bases between them. Per germline, CDR1 MDHEN and CDR2 SYDVKM.

The rearrangement uses TRBV20-1 and TRBJ2-5; no definite D call. V shed 3 bases and J shed 5 bases, with 22 bases lying between them. Germline CDR1 DFQATT, CDR2 SNEGSKA (reference sequence). The CDR3 has 16 amino acids. The CDR3: CSASKTSPVGWETQYF. The CDR3 DNA reads as TGCAGTGCTAGTAAAACTTCACCCGTGGGCTGGGAGACCCAGTACTTC.

The rearrangement links TRBV28 to TRBJ2-6, with D possibly being TRBD2 (6 bases). The CDR3 loop spans 18 amino acids. V was pared by 4 bases and J by 1 base, with 17 bases between. The germline CDR1 and CDR2 sequences are MDHEN and SYDVKM. The CDR3: CASSSLRGLGSGANVLTF. CDR3 DNA sequence: TGTGCCAGCAGTTCTCTTAGGGGACTGGGATCTGGGGCCAACGTCCTGACTTTC. The variable domain in full, completed from reference TRBV28 and TRBJ2-6, reads DVKVTQSSRYLVKRTGEKVFLECVQDMDHENMFWYRQDPGLGLRLIYFSYDVKMKEKGDIPEGYSVSREKKERFSLILESASTNQTSMYLCASSSLRGLGSGANVLTFGAGSRLTVL.

This clone was recorded only once. Other DNA sequences in this sample translate to the same CDR3. This chain connects TRBV13 to TRBJ1-1; D not resolved. Germline V gene data show CDR1 as PRHDT and CDR2 as FYEKMQ (reference sequence). The CDR3 runs to 13 residues. V lost 3 bases and J lost 1, with 6 bases in between. The CDR3 DNA sequence: TGTGCCAGCAGCTTGGGCCCGAACACTGAAGCTTTCTTT. Amino acids: CASSLGPNTEAFF.

The chain joins TRBV10-3 to TRBJ1-2; 8 nucleotides align to TRBD1. Germline CDR1 reads ENHRY; CDR2 reads SYGVKD. This CDR3 spans 13 amino acids. The V and J ends lost 9 bases and 8 bases, in that order; junction bases with no gene match: 11. CDR3: CAIASSTGEGYTF. The CDR3 DNA reads TGTGCCATTGCCTCTTCGACAGGGGAGGGCTACACCTTC.

The chain carries TRBV5-1 and TRBJ1-4, with 7 bases lining up with TRBD1. Trimming at V came to 4 bases and at J to 7 bases, leaving 10 bases not matched to a gene. This CDR3 contains 15 residues. From germline, CDR1 is SGHRS and CDR2 YFSETQ. The chain's CDR3 is CASSATGPRVEKLFF. CDR3 sequence (DNA): TGCGCCAGCAGCGCGACAGGGCCCCGAGTTGAAAAACTGTTTTTT.

The chain links TRBV7-2 to TRBJ2-5; 12 bases match TRBD1. Germline V lookup: CDR1 SGHTA, CDR2 FQGNSA. Trimming cost V 4 bases and J 5 bases; bases outside gene matches: 8. CDR3 size: 16 residues. The CDR3 spells CASSSLGTGGRETQYF. The CDR3 DNA reads as TGTGCCAGCAGCTCCCTCGGGACAGGGGGCAGGGAGACCCAGTACTTC. Full variable domain (remainder filled in from reference TRBV7-2 and TRBJ2-5): GAGVSQSPSNKVTEKGKDVELRCDPISGHTALYWYRQSLGQGLEFLIYFQGNSAPDKSGLPSDRFSAERTGGSVSTLTIQRTQQEDSAVYLCASSSLGTGGRETQYFGPGTRLLVL.

V gene TRBV20-1 combines with J gene TRBJ1-2; 7 nucleotides agree with TRBD1. V shed 3 bases and J 7 bases; nucleotides not matched to a gene: 8. The CDR3 spans 13 residues. Germline V lookup: CDR1 DFQATT, CDR2 SNEGSKA (reference sequence). CDR3 bases: TGCAGTGCTAGTATGACAGGGAGGTTTGGCTACACCTTC. Amino acid sequence: CSASMTGRFGYTF.

This clone was counted only a few times. CDR3: CASSLSGGARYEQYF. Written as DNA, the CDR3 is TGTGCCAGCAGCTTATCTGGGGGCGCGAGGTACGAGCAGTACTTC. The V gene is TRBV7-9, the J gene TRBJ2-7; the D gene is possibly TRBD1 (6 bases). Germline CDR1 and CDR2: SEHNR and FQNEAQ (reference sequence). The CDR3 is 15 amino acids. With 2 bases removed from V and 4 bases from J, the gap between germline ends came to 15 bases.

The chain carries TRBV5-1 and TRBJ2-3; D might be TRBD2 (6 bases). Trimming pared 5 bases from V and 4 bases from J, leaving 20 bases between. In germline, CDR1 is SGHRS, CDR2 YFSETQ. The CDR3 contains 16 residues. The CDR3 sequence: CASRIPRETSADTQYF. The CDR3 DNA reads TGCGCCAGCAGAATCCCTCGGGAGACCTCAGCAGATACGCAGTATTTT.

The chain joins TRBV18 to TRBJ1-1; D not resolved. The CDR3 contains 13 residues. The V end was cut by 2 bases, the J end by 3 bases, with 7 bases between. In germline, CDR1 is KGHSH, CDR2 LQKENI. The CDR3 sequence: CASSPSFDTEAFF. The DNA of the CDR3 is TGTGCCAGCTCACCATCCTTCGACACTGAAGCTTTCTTT.

The chain carries TRBV19 and TRBJ2-5; D is uncertain. Germline values: CDR1 LNHDA, CDR2 SQIVND (reference sequence). CDR3 size: 11 residues. The V end lost 3 bases, the J end lost 3 bases, and 2 bases lay between the germline ends. The CDR3 region is CASSIKETQYF. The CDR3 DNA is TGTGCCAGTAGTATCAAAGAGACCCAGTACTTC.

Written as DNA, the CDR3 is TGTGCCAGCAGCTCCCCACTCCGCACAAGGGGCGGAGGCTACACCTTC. Protein product: CASSSPLRTRGGGYTF. The gene calls are TRBV11-2 and TRBJ1-2; a possible D gene is TRBD1 (5 bases). CDR1 and CDR2 from the germline V gene are SGHAT and FQNNGV. The CDR3 is 16 residues long. The V end lost 4 bases, the J end lost 8 bases, and 23 bases lay between the germline ends.

CDR3 loop: CASNPGQGTYNEQFF. The CDR3 DNA reads as TGTGCCAGTAATCCCGGACAGGGCACCTACAATGAGCAGTTCTTC. The genes are TRBV19 and TRBJ2-1, with 8 bases that match TRBD1. Looked up from germline, CDR1 is LNHDA and CDR2 is SQIVND (reference sequence). J was trimmed by 2 bases and V by 7 bases; bases with no gene match: 7. The CDR3 is 15 amino acids.

The chain combines TRBV28 with TRBJ2-7, with D possibly TRBD2 on 7 matching bases. Between the trimmed V and J ends, which lost 10 bases and 5 bases, there was a span of 24 bases. Per germline, CDR1 MDHEN and CDR2 SYDVKM. The CDR3 sequence is 15 residues long. CDR3 bases: TGTGCCACCACTCCTGGGGTCGGGGGGCATAACGAGCAGTACTTC. It specifies CATTPGVGGHNEQYF. The variable domain in full, with the rest retrieved from reference TRBV28 and TRBJ2-7, is DVKVTQSSRYLVKRTGEKVFLECVQDMDHENMFWYRQDPGLGLRLIYFSYDVKMKEKGDIPEGYSVSREKKERFSLILESASTNQTSMYLCATTPGVGGHNEQYFGPGTRLTVT.

J is TRBJ1-1 and V is TRBV5-1; 9 bases are shared with TRBD1. The CDR3 loop spans 14 amino acids. The junction had 10 bases not matched to a gene; V was cut back by 3 bases and J by 10 bases. From germline, CDR1 is SGHRS and CDR2 YFSETQ. The CDR3, as DNA: TGCGCCAGCAGCTCGGACAGGGGAGAGTCGGGAGCTTTCTTT. Amino acids: CASSSDRGESGAFF. Together with reference TRBV5-1 and TRBJ1-1, the CDR3 gives the full variable domain: KAGVTQTPRYLIKTRGQQVTLSCSPISGHRSVSWYQQTPGQGLQFLFEYFSETQRNKGNFPGRFSGRQFSNSRSEMNVSTLELGDSALYLCASSSDRGESGAFFGQGTRLTVV.